A single sample gave rise to the 2 T cell receptor beta chains below, sequenced in a study of tumor-infiltrating lymphocytes in localized non-small cell lung cancer. Generated by immunoSEQ multiplex PCR, the TCRdb table keeps only in-frame clones and is missing some. The sample gives roughly 6,200 clones, about 79% of which show up once; about 17% is in the top ten. Specimen: uninvolved lung tissue not adjacent to the tumor. The receptors stem from a human donor with non-small cell lung cancer.

The V and J genes are TRBV19 and TRBJ2-5, with D perhaps matching TRBD1 (5 bases). The CDR3 is 13 residues long. The germline V and J ends were trimmed by 5 bases and 4 bases, with 11 bases remaining between them. Germline values: CDR1 LNHDA, CDR2 SQIVND (reference sequence). The CDR3 reads CASSVDQGETQYF. CDR3 sequence (DNA): TGTGCCAGTAGTGTCGACCAGGGAGAGACCCAGTACTTC. Using reference TRBV19 and TRBJ2-5 for the parts outside the CDR3, the full variable domain is DGGITQSPKYLFRKEGQNVTLSCEQNLNHDAMYWYRQDPGQGLRLIYYSQIVNDFQKGDIAEGYSVSREKKESFPLTVTSAQKNPTAFYLCASSVDQGETQYFGPGTRLLVL.

The chain has TRBV15 and TRBJ2-7, with TRBD1 identical over 9 bases. Germline CDR1 reads LNHNV; CDR2 reads YYDKDF (reference sequence). This CDR3 has 15 amino acids. The junction had 8 bases not matched to a gene; V was cut back by 5 bases and J by 3 bases. In nucleotides, the CDR3 is TGTGCCACCAGCCCTGACAGGGGGGGCTACTACGAGCAGTACTTC. Its translation: CATSPDRGGYYEQYF. Drawing the rest from reference TRBV15 and TRBJ2-7, the complete variable domain is DAMVIQNPRYQVTQFGKPVTLSCSQTLNHNVMYWYQQKSSQAPKLLFHYYDKDFNNEADTPDNFQSRRPNTSFCFLDIRSPGLGDTAMYLCATSPDRGGYYEQYFGPGTRLTVT.